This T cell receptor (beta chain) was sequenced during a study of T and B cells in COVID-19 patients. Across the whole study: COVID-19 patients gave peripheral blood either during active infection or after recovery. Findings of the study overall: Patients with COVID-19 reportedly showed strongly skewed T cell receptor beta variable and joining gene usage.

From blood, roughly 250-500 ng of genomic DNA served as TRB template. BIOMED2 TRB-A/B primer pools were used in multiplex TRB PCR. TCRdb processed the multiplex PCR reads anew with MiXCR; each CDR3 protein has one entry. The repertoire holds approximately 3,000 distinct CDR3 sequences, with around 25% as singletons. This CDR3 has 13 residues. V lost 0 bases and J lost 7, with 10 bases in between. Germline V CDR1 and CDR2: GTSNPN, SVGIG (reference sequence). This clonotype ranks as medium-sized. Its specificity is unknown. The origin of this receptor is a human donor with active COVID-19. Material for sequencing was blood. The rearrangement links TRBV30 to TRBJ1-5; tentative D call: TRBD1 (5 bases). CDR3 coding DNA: TGTGCCTGGAGTGTAAAGGGGTCCCAGCCCCAGCATTTT. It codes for CAWSVKGSQPQHF.